These 10 T cell receptor beta chains came from one sample sequenced in a study of T-cell reconstitution after alpha-beta-depleted transplantation in children. This sample's TCRbeta library carried unique molecular identifier barcodes. TCRdb reprocessed the PCR reads with MiXCR, giving one entry per CDR3 protein. The repertoire consists of approximately 97,000 distinct CDR3 sequences, with 7.5% to 9% occurring once and the leading ten covering less than 20%. The starting material was PBMCs, obtained before TCRalphabeta/CD19-depleted stem cell transplant. These receptors came from a boy aged 2 to 9 with acute lymphoblastic leukemia, due to receive a stem cell transplant.

This clonotype was seen at least ten times. The J gene is TRBJ1-2, the V gene TRBV28; D is ambiguous. V lost 4 bases, J lost 5 bases, and 5 bases lay in between. This CDR3 comprises 11 residues. The germline gives CDR1 MDHEN, CDR2 SYDVKM. CDR3 bases: TGTGCCAGCAGTTCGCGATATGGCTACACCTTC. Its translation is CASSSRYGYTF.

This clonotype was observed at least ten times. The gene calls are TRBV7-9 and TRBJ2-5, with 8 bases lining up with TRBD2. The CDR3 is made up of 17 amino acids. Germline V gene sequence: CDR1 SEHNR, CDR2 FQNEAQ (reference sequence). Trimming at V came to 5 bases and at J to 5 bases, leaving 16 bases not matched to a gene. The CDR3 region has the DNA TGTGCCAGCAGCCTCACGTGGGATAGCGGGGTTTTGGAGACCCAGTACTTC. It encodes CASSLTWDSGVLETQYF.

The chain links TRBV18 to TRBJ2-7; TRBD1 matches at 9 bases. With 5 bases clipped from V and 6 bases from J, the junction kept 8 bases outside the gene matches. The CDR3 spans 14 residues. Germline lookup yields CDR1 KGHSH and CDR2 LQKENI. CDR3 amino acids: CASSTGQGVGEQYF. CDR3 nucleotide sequence: TGTGCCAGCTCAACGGGACAGGGAGTAGGCGAGCAGTACTTC.

This clonotype was observed a handful of times. The chain is built from TRBV4-2 and TRBJ1-5, with no clear D. Trimming pared 0 bases from V and 1 base from J, leaving 7 bases between. CDR1 is LGHNA, CDR2 YNFKEQ, per germline. The CDR3 covers 15 residues. The CDR3 region has the DNA TGTGCCAGCAGCCAAGAGCCTCGGAGCAATCAGCCCCAGCATTTT. It codes for CASSQEPRSNQPQHF.

The chain has TRBV4-2 and TRBJ2-3; 10 nucleotides align to TRBD2. Germline lookup yields CDR1 LGHNA and CDR2 YNFKEQ. The CDR3 spans 19 residues. Germline trimming cut 4 bases from V and 1 base from J; bases unmatched to any gene: 14. DNA for the CDR3: TGTGCCAGCAGCCGTGGGGTAGTCTCCGGGACTAGCGGCACAGATACGCAGTATTTT. Its protein is CASSRGVVSGTSGTDTQYF.

This clonotype has only a few counts. The chain is built from TRBV7-9 and TRBJ1-1, with D possibly being TRBD1 (5 bases). The CDR3 has 17 residues. V lost 0 bases to trimming and J lost 4 bases, with 18 bases between them. Looked up from germline, CDR1 is SEHNR and CDR2 is FQNEAQ (reference sequence). CDR3 loop: CASSLARVFPGGTEAFF. CDR3 DNA sequence: TGTGCCAGCAGCTTAGCCCGGGTCTTTCCTGGGGGCACTGAAGCTTTCTTT.

This clonotype was observed at least ten times. The chain couples TRBV20-1 to TRBJ2-1, with D unresolved. The germline V gene has CDR1 DFQATT and CDR2 SNEGSKA (reference sequence). V lost 7 bases, J lost 5 bases, and 12 bases lay in between. The CDR3 has 12 residues. This CDR3 reads CSVATWNNEQFF. For the CDR3, the DNA is TGCAGTGTCGCAACTTGGAACAATGAGCAGTTCTTC.

A few counts support this clonotype. The chain recombines TRBV3-1 with TRBJ1-6, with D perhaps matching TRBD1 (5 bases). V dropped 0 bases and J dropped 8 bases, with 11 bases sitting between them. The CDR3 has 15 residues. CDR1 and CDR2 from the germline V gene are LGHDT and YNNKEL (reference sequence). CDR3 bases: TGTGCCAGCAGCCAAGATAGCACAGGTTATTCACCCCTCCACTTT. Amino acids: CASSQDSTGYSPLHF.

Note on this clonotype: A read error may explain this, as a much larger clone is one base away. This chain connects TRBV29-1 to TRBJ1-1; the D gene is possibly TRBD1 (5 bases). The CDR3 runs 12 residues. The V gene's germline CDR1 is SQVTM and CDR2 ANQGSEA. Trimming pared 8 bases from V and 4 bases from J, leaving 14 bases between. CDR3 sequence (DNA): TGCAGCTTTGGGATAGGGGCCACTGAAGCTTTCTTT. Translated: CSFGIGATEAFF. The entire variable domain, with the rest obtained from reference TRBV29-1 and TRBJ1-1, is as follows: SAVISQKPSRDICQRGTSLTIQCQVDSQVTMMFWYRQQPGQSLTLIATANQGSEATYESGFVIDKFPISRPNLTFSTLTVSNMSPEDSSIYLCSFGIGATEAFFGQGTRLTVV.

This clonotype was recorded a few times. The chain carries TRBV4-3 and TRBJ2-7; 7 nucleotides agree with TRBD1. The CDR3 is 16 residues long. The trim removed 1 base at V and 0 bases at J, leaving 6 bases unmatched. Germline V CDR1 and CDR2: LGHNA, YSLEER. The CDR3 nucleotides are TGCGCCAGCAGCCAAGTCCGGACAGGTCCCTCCTACGAGCAGTACTTC. Translation gives CASSQVRTGPSYEQYF.